This passage covers 14 T cell receptor beta chains from one sample sequenced in a study of blood T cell repertoires in COVID-19 (dated by TCRdb to about 2020). The method was the immunoSEQ multiplex PCR assay. TCRdb provides this immuneACCESS table in a form limited to in-frame rearrangements. Some clones are lacking; in checked studies, under half of them reflect an unresolved V gene, and why the rest are absent is not known. The sample table shows about 340,000 clones, and 92% are seen once. Under 20% of the sample is in the top ten clones. Sequencing was done on a sample of PBMCs or T cells enriched from blood (not recorded which). Source of these receptors: a woman in her thirties who had recovered from COVID-19.

This rearrangement joins TRBV6-2 or TRBV6-3 to TRBJ1-5, with TRBD1 matching 8 bases. The junction had 11 bases not matched to a gene; V was cut back by 5 bases and J by 11 bases. Germline V gives CDR1 MNHEY, CDR2 SVGEGT. This CDR3 comprises 14 residues. CDR3 nucleotides: TGTGCCAGCAGTCAGGGACAGGCCCGAGGGGCCCAGCATTTT. Protein product: CASSQGQARGAQHF.

This clone has only one observation. The J gene is TRBJ2-7, the V gene TRBV7-8; no reliable D call. V was clipped by 5 bases and J by 2 bases, with 10 bases between them. In germline, CDR1 is SGHVS, CDR2 FQNEAQ. CDR3 size: 13 residues. The CDR3 loop is CASSPRLAYEQYF. The CDR3 coding sequence is TGTGCCAGCAGCCCCCGACTGGCCTACGAGCAGTACTTC.

The J gene is TRBJ1-3, the V gene TRBV6-5, with D maybe TRBD1 (6 bases). The CDR3 contains 14 residues. V was cut by 4 bases and J by 0 bases, with 7 bases left in between. Germline CDR1 is MNHEY and CDR2 is SVGAGI. The CDR3 here is CASSLDSSGNTIYF. In DNA, the CDR3 is TGTGCCAGCAGTTTGGACAGCTCTGGAAACACCATATATTTT.

The chain recombines TRBV7-9 with TRBJ2-3; 7 nucleotides line up with TRBD2. V lost 4 bases, J lost 3 bases, and 1 base stayed unmatched. This CDR3 is 13 amino acids long. CDR1 and CDR2 (germline): SEHNR, FQNEAQ (reference sequence). The CDR3 bases are TGTGCCAGCAGCTGGGGGGGAACAGATACGCAGTATTTT. Its translation: CASSWGGTDTQYF. The entire variable domain, with the rest obtained from reference TRBV7-9 and TRBJ2-3, is as follows: DTGVSQNPRHKITKRGQNVTFRCDPISEHNRLYWYRQTLGQGPEFLTYFQNEAQLEKSRLLSDRFSAERPKGSFSTLEIQRTEQGDSAMYLCASSWGGTDTQYFGPGTRLTVL.

V is TRBV27 and J is TRBJ2-3; TRBD2 matches at 7 bases. Trimming took 7 bases from V and 1 from J; bases not matched to a gene: 8. There are 15 residues in the CDR3. The germline V gene encodes CDR1 MNHEY and CDR2 SMNVEV (reference sequence). The CDR3, as DNA: TGTGCCAGCAATAGAAGGGAGGGGCGCACAGATACGCAGTATTTT. It translates to CASNRREGRTDTQYF.

The sample holds one count of this clone. The V call is TRBV4-3, the J call TRBJ2-5, with 10 nucleotides matching TRBD1. This CDR3 has 16 residues. Per the germline V gene, CDR1 is LGHNA and CDR2 is YSLEER. Trimming cost V 0 bases and J 5 bases; bases outside gene matches: 6. CDR3 protein: CASSQDLPDRGETQYF. The CDR3 DNA reads TGCGCCAGCAGCCAAGATCTCCCGGACAGGGGGGAGACCCAGTACTTC.

The chain has TRBV20-1 and TRBJ1-2, with D possibly TRBD1 on 5 matching bases. Germline CDR1 and CDR2: DFQATT and SNEGSKA (reference sequence). Trimming cost V 3 bases and J 6 bases, with 14 bases left between them. This CDR3 is built from 13 residues. CDR3 sequence: CSASPGLMNGYTF. CDR3 sequence (DNA): TGCAGTGCTAGTCCGGGACTTATGAATGGCTACACCTTC.

As regards this clone: Different DNA sequences within this sample yield the same CDR3. The chain recombines TRBV5-6 with TRBJ2-7, with D uncertain. There are 11 residues in the CDR3. The germline V gene has CDR1 SGHDT and CDR2 YYEEEE. Deletions cut 0 bases from V and 7 bases from J, with 5 bases between. The CDR3, as DNA: TGTGCCAGCAGCTTGGCCAGAGAGCAGTACTTC. Encoded protein: CASSLAREQYF.

Points on this clone: Mismatch with germline at one junction end may stem from a read error. This chain links TRBV19 with TRBJ2-5; 10 nucleotides align to TRBD2. Germline V lookup: CDR1 LNHDA, CDR2 SQIVND (reference sequence). The CDR3 sequence is 15 residues long. CDR3 sequence: CASSAGLAGVEAQYF. The CDR3 DNA follows: TGTGCCAGTAGTGCTGGCCTAGCGGGGGTAGAGGCCCAGTACTTC.

Only a few counts were recorded for this clone. This chain connects TRBV9 to TRBJ2-1; weak D call: TRBD2 (6 bases). CDR1 and CDR2 (germline): SGDLS, YYNGEE. Deletions cut 3 bases from V and 4 bases from J, with 14 bases between. This CDR3 spans 15 amino acids. CDR3: CASSAEGGTYNEQFF. DNA for the CDR3: TGTGCCAGCAGCGCGGAGGGAGGCACTTACAATGAGCAGTTCTTC.

This chain joins TRBV11-3 and TRBJ1-1, with 8 bases that match TRBD1. Germline lookup yields CDR1 SGHNT and CDR2 YENEEA. The V gene end was trimmed by 1 base and the J gene end by 3 bases; junction bases not matched to a gene: 7. CDR3 length equals 16 residues. DNA of the CDR3: TGTGCCAGCAGCTTAGGTCAGGGGGCGAAGTACACTGAAGCTTTCTTT. It is translated as CASSLGQGAKYTEAFF.

This rearrangement joins TRBV7-6 to TRBJ1-6; D remains unclear. Germline assignment: CDR1 SGHVS and CDR2 FNYEAQ. The CDR3 contains 13 residues. Trimming took 5 bases from V and 10 from J, leaving 12 bases between them. CDR3 amino acids: CASSPTLSSPLHF. Written as DNA, the CDR3 is TGTGCCAGCAGCCCCACTCTTTCATCACCCCTCCACTTT.

This rearrangement joins TRBV11-3 to TRBJ2-1; 9 bases are a match to TRBD2. From germline, CDR1 is SGHNT and CDR2 YENEEA. J gave up 6 bases and V 5 bases, and 2 bases lay outside the gene matches. The CDR3 spans 13 residues. The CDR3 region is CASSASGVNEQFF. The CDR3 DNA sequence: TGTGCCAGCAGCGCTAGCGGGGTCAATGAGCAGTTCTTC.

The CDR3: CASSFPGQGVLEQFF. CDR3 nucleotides: TGTGCCAGCAGCTTCCCGGGACAGGGTGTTTTGGAGCAGTTCTTC. The V call is TRBV3-1 (or the pseudogene TRBV3-2), the J call TRBJ2-1; 9 nucleotides line up with TRBD1. CDR1 and CDR2 (germline): LGHDT, YNNKEL (reference sequence). The CDR3 sequence is 15 residues long. With 5 bases clipped from V and 10 bases from J, the junction kept 12 bases outside the gene matches.